The 15 T cell receptor beta chains below were found in one sample sequenced in a study of OX40 agonist ivuxolimab in advanced cancers. Profiling relied on immunoSEQ multiplex PCR, and the TCRdb table lists in-frame clones only, not all of them. The data contain more than 25,000 clones, 70% to 85% of them seen just once; the ten biggest clones take up roughly a quarter. Here the sequenced sample was CD4+ or CD8+ T cells sorted from blood, taken in a trial of the OX40 agonist ivuxolimab. Every receptor here comes from an adult with an advanced solid tumor such as melanoma, head and neck, liver or kidney cancer.

This clone was counted once. The gene calls are TRBV11-2 and TRBJ2-7; 8 nucleotides match TRBD2. Trimming took 3 bases from V and 2 from J; bases not matched to a gene: 3. CDR3 length equals 14 residues. Germline V gene lookup returns CDR1 SGHAT and CDR2 FQNNGV. The CDR3 protein is CASSFLAGPYEQYF. Here the CDR3 DNA reads TGTGCCAGCAGCTTCTTAGCGGGACCCTACGAGCAGTACTTC.

The chain joins TRBV9 to TRBJ2-1; 12 bases line up with TRBD2. The germline CDR1 and CDR2 sequences are SGDLS and YYNGEE. The CDR3 runs 16 residues. The V segment lost 4 bases and the J segment 8 bases; nucleotides outside the gene matches: 10. The CDR3 coding sequence is TGTGCCAGCAGCATCGGACTAGCGGGAAGTCTAGATGAGCAGTTCTTC. This gives the protein CASSIGLAGSLDEQFF.

V and J are TRBV27 and TRBJ2-2; D might be TRBD1 (6 bases). Germline V CDR1 and CDR2: MNHEY, SMNVEV (reference sequence). CDR3 length: 13 residues. The ends were cut back, 8 bases at V and 3 bases at J, with 10 bases in the middle. This CDR3 reads CASSQGHTGELFF. DNA of the CDR3: TGTGCCAGCTCTCAGGGGCACACCGGGGAGCTGTTTTTT.

The rearrangement joins TRBV11-2 to TRBJ2-7; the match to TRBD1 covers 8 bases. J lost 4 bases, V lost 4 bases, and 9 bases had no gene match. Germline assignment: CDR1 SGHAT and CDR2 FQNNGV. CDR3 size: 15 residues. CDR3 nucleotide sequence: TGTGCCAGCAGCTCTGAGACAGGGGCGATTTACGAGCAGTACTTC. It translates to CASSSETGAIYEQYF.

The chain combines TRBV4-3 with TRBJ2-1, with D unclear. CDR3 length: 18 residues. In germline, CDR1 is LGHNA, CDR2 YSLEER. Trimming removed 1 base from V and 0 bases from J, with 16 bases in between. The chain's CDR3 is CASSQVLGEPSSYNEQFF. DNA for the CDR3: TGCGCCAGCAGCCAAGTCTTAGGAGAACCAAGCTCCTACAATGAGCAGTTCTTC.

V is TRBV5-6 and J is TRBJ1-6; D is unclear. Germline assignment: CDR1 SGHDT and CDR2 YYEEEE. The CDR3 covers 12 residues. The V end lost 0 bases, the J end lost 9 bases, and 4 bases lay between the germline ends. The DNA for the CDR3 is TGTGCCAGCAGCTTGGGGGGTTCACCCCTCCACTTT. The encoded protein is CASSLGGSPLHF.

Within the sample, this clone is medium-sized. This chain uses TRBV9 with TRBJ2-2, with 8 bases lining up with TRBD1. Per germline, CDR1 SGDLS and CDR2 YYNGEE. The CDR3 contains 15 residues. J lost 1 base, V lost 4 bases, and 3 bases had no gene match. Written as DNA, the CDR3 is TGTGCCAGCAGCCCCGGGACAGGGAACACCGGGGAGCTGTTTTTT. It yields the protein CASSPGTGNTGELFF.

The genes are TRBV5-4 and TRBJ2-3, with D perhaps matching TRBD2 (6 bases). The CDR3 is 17 amino acids. V gave up 4 bases and J gave up 2 bases, with 20 bases separating them. Germline values: CDR1 SGHNT, CDR2 YYREEE (reference sequence). Here the CDR3 DNA reads TGTGCCAGCAGCCCCACGTGGGAGCGGGTTTCCACAGATACGCAGTATTTT. Protein product: CASSPTWERVSTDTQYF.

The chain joins TRBV28 to TRBJ1-1; 7 nucleotides line up with TRBD1. Germline loops: CDR1 MDHEN, CDR2 SYDVKM. V trimming: 4 bases; J trimming: 6 bases; junction bases outside the gene matches: 11. The CDR3 is 15 amino acids. CDR3 loop: CASSSLSEGAAEAFF. Written as DNA, the CDR3 is TGTGCCAGCAGTTCCCTTTCGGAGGGGGCTGCTGAAGCTTTCTTT.

The rearrangement links TRBV4-1 to TRBJ2-7, with D possibly matching TRBD2 (5 bases). The CDR3 runs 15 residues. The ends were cut back, 2 bases at V and 3 bases at J, with 14 bases in the middle. The germline V gene has CDR1 MGHRA and CDR2 YSYEKL. CDR3 sequence: CASSQTTGKGYEQYF. The DNA for the CDR3 is TGCGCCAGCAGCCAAACTACGGGGAAGGGCTACGAGCAGTACTTC.

The rearrangement links TRBV5-1 to TRBJ2-3; D might be TRBD1 (6 bases). This CDR3 spans 18 amino acids. Trimming took 7 bases from V and 2 from J, leaving 26 bases between them. Looked up from germline, CDR1 is SGHRS and CDR2 is YFSETQ. The CDR3 DNA sequence: TGCGCCAGCTGTTCTGGGGGCCTAAGCCTCTTGAACACAGATACGCAGTATTTT. Translated, it gives CASCSGGLSLLNTDTQYF.

CDR3: CAWSAGRGSNEQYF. CDR3 in DNA: TGTGCCTGGAGTGCGGGCAGGGGAAGCAACGAGCAGTACTTC. The chain carries TRBV30 and TRBJ2-7; a possible D gene is TRBD1 (6 bases). The CDR3 extends over 14 amino acids. The V gene lost 1 base and the J gene lost 5 bases, with 15 bases spanning the gap. In germline, CDR1 is GTSNPN, CDR2 SVGIG (reference sequence). Combining the CDR3 with reference TRBV30 and TRBJ2-7 gives the whole variable domain SQTIHQWPATLVQPVGSPLSLECTVEGTSNPNLYWYRQAAGRGLQLLFYSVGIGQISSEVPQNLSASRPQDRQFILSSKKLLLSDSGFYLCAWSAGRGSNEQYFGPGTRLTVT.

V gene TRBV4-1 combines with J gene TRBJ2-7; 8 nucleotides match TRBD1. With 0 bases clipped from V and 5 bases from J, the junction kept 9 bases outside the gene matches. The CDR3 contains 16 residues. Germline V lookup: CDR1 MGHRA, CDR2 YSYEKL. In nucleotides, the CDR3 is TGCGCCAGCAGCCAAGATCTCTGGGACAGGTCGAACGAGCAGTACTTC. Its protein is CASSQDLWDRSNEQYF.

V is TRBV15 and J is TRBJ2-5; maybe TRBD1 (7 bases). Trimming cost V 7 bases and J 5 bases, with 14 bases left between them. The CDR3 has 13 residues. Germline V gene sequence: CDR1 LNHNV, CDR2 YYDKDF (reference sequence). The CDR3 loop reads CATTSGGPETQYF. The CDR3 region has the DNA TGTGCCACCACTTCAGGGGGGCCCGAGACCCAGTACTTC.

The chain couples TRBV11-2 to TRBJ2-1, with D possibly TRBD2 on 6 matching bases. The CDR3 has 15 residues. V was trimmed by 5 bases and J by 6 bases, leaving 17 bases between them. Germline-derived CDR1 and CDR2 are SGHAT and FQNNGV. CDR3 in amino acids: CASSPGGYAGNEQFF. The CDR3 nucleotides read TGTGCCAGCAGCCCCGGAGGGTACGCAGGCAATGAGCAGTTCTTC.